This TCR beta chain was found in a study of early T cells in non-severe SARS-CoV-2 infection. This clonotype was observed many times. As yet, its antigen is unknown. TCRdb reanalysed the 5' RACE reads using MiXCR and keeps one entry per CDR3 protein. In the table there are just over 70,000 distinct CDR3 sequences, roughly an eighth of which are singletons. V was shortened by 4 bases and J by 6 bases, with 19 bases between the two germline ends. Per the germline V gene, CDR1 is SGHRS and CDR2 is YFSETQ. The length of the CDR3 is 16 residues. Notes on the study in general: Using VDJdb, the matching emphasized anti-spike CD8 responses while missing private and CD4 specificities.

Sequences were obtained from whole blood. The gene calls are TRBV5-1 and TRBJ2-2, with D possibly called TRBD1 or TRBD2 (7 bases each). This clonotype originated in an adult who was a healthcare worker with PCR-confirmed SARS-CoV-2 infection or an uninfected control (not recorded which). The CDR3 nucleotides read TGCGCCAGCAGCCCCTCGACAGGGAGGGCCGCCGGGGAGCTGTTTTTT. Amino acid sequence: CASSPSTGRAAGELFF.